These T cell receptor beta chains were read from a single sample in a study of CD8+ T cells in alopecia areata. Profiling relied on immunoSEQ multiplex PCR, and the TCRdb table lists in-frame clones only, not all of them. In the table there are 200,000 or so clones, roughly 40% of which are singletons. The source was CD4+ T cells sorted from blood, collected around week 36, from a patient treated with tofacitinib. These receptors all stem from a human donor with alopecia areata. The CDR3 runs from the conserved cysteine through the conserved F or W. A D gene is named only where the DNA matches it firmly. Expanded clones get a size class; other rows say once, few or many, or leave the size out.

j_call clone_size d_call v_call cdr3_nt cdr3_aa
TRBJ1-1 few - TRBV7-9 TGTGCCAGCAGCCCACCGTACACTGAAGCTTTCTTT CASSPPYTEAFF
TRBJ1-2 - - TRBV7-2 TGTGCCAGCACCCCCGGGGTCGACGGCTACACCTTC CASTPGVDGYTF
TRBJ2-7 - TRBD1 TRBV29-1 TGCAGCGTCGTATTGGGACAGCTTTACGAGCAGTACTTC CSVVLGQLYEQYF
TRBJ2-6 - - TRBV7-2 TGTGCCAGCCCAATAAGGCGCCGCTCTGGGGCCAACGTCCTGACTTTC CASPIRRRSGANVLTF
TRBJ2-5 few TRBD1 TRBV29-1 TGCAGCGTTGGGGACAGGGGGCTTGAGACCCAGTACTTC CSVGDRGLETQYF
TRBJ2-1 few TRBD2 TRBV4-1 TGCGCCAGCAGCCAAGAAGTGACTAGCGGGCCCTACAATGAGCAGTTCTTC CASSQEVTSGPYNEQFF
TRBJ2-3 few TRBD2 TRBV7-9 TGTGCCAGCAGCCCTAGTAGCGGGAGGAAGAATTTT CASSPSSGRKNF
TRBJ2-2 few - TRBV7-8 TGTGCCAGCAGCTACACGAAGACCGGGGAGCTGTTTTTT CASSYTKTGELFF
TRBJ1-5 - - TRBV2 TGTGCCAGCAGTGGCCACAGGGAGAGGGTCCAGCATTTT CASSGHRERVQHF
TRBJ2-2 once - TRBV20-1 TGCAGTGCTCCCTCAGTCGGGGAGCTGTTTTTT CSAPSVGELFF
TRBJ2-7 - TRBD2 TRBV30 TGTGCCTGGAGTGGTTCGGGAGGGGCCTACGAGCAGTACTTC CAWSGSGGAYEQYF
TRBJ2-7 - - TRBV30 TGTGCCTGGAACCAGGGACCCTCGTACGAGCAGTACTTC CAWNQGPSYEQYF
TRBJ1-2 - - TRBV4-2 TGTGCCAGCAGCCAAGGGACGGGACTTCAGGGAGGCTACACCTTC CASSQGTGLQGGYTF
TRBJ2-7 - - TRBV7-2 TGTGCCAGCAGCCGTGGGCCGGTACGCGAGCAGTACTTC CASSRGPVREQYF
TRBJ2-5 few TRBD1 TRBV5-1 TGCGCCAGCAGCTTCAACCAGGGGGACCAAGAGACCCAGTACTTC CASSFNQGDQETQYF
TRBJ2-1 - - TRBV6-5 TGTGCCAGCAGTCGCGGGACCAAACCATACAATGAGCAGTTCTTC CASSRGTKPYNEQFF
TRBJ2-3 many TRBD2 TRBV7-2 TGTGCCAGCAGCCCTGTAAGGGCTAGCGGGAGGACTCACACAGATACGCAGTATTTT CASSPVRASGRTHTDTQYF
TRBJ2-5 - TRBD2 TRBV9 TGTGCCAGCAGCGTAGGGACTAGCAGGGGAGGGGCCCAGTACTTC CASSVGTSRGGAQYF
TRBJ1-4 few - TRBV27 TGTGCCAGCAGTGCCTATCAGGGCGGGGAAAAACTGTTTTTT CASSAYQGGEKLFF
TRBJ2-6 few - TRBV2 TGTGCCAGCAGCAAGCGAACACTCAGCTCTGGGGCCAACGTCCTGACTTTC CASSKRTLSSGANVLTF
TRBJ2-5 - TRBD2 TRBV6-5 TGTGCCAGCAGTTACCCGGGACTAGCGGGACGGGAGACCCAGTACTTC CASSYPGLAGRETQYF
TRBJ2-5 - - TRBV30 TGTGCCTGGAGCGTACAGGGAGAGACCCAGTACTTC CAWSVQGETQYF
TRBJ1-2 - TRBD1 TRBV30 TGTGCCTGGACCCCGCGGGGACAGGGGTTGTATGGCTACACCTTC CAWTPRGQGLYGYTF
TRBJ2-3 few - TRBV7-2 TGTGCCAGCAGGTCGGGGAATACGCAGTATTTT CASRSGNTQYF
TRBJ2-3 - TRBD2 TRBV23-1 TGCGCCAGCAGTCGCGACGACAGGGGATTCCCTAGCGGGAGGCCCACAGATACGCAGTATTTT CASSRDDRGFPSGRPTDTQYF
TRBJ1-2 - - TRBV15 TGTGCCACCAGCAGAGATCTCGGGATAGGGGAGTATGGCTACACCTTC CATSRDLGIGEYGYTF
TRBJ2-7 - TRBD1 TRBV5-1 TGCGCCAGCAGCTTGGGACCAGTTGGGACAGGGACCTACGAGCAGTACTTC CASSLGPVGTGTYEQYF
TRBJ2-5 - - TRBV19 TGTGCCAGTAACTCCGGGACACCCGGGGAGACCCAGTACTTC CASNSGTPGETQYF
TRBJ2-1 many TRBD2 TRBV4-3 TGCGCCAGCAGCCAACATATAGCGGGAGTGAGCTACAATGAGCAGTTCTTC CASSQHIAGVSYNEQFF
TRBJ2-5 few - TRBV29-1 TGCAGCGTTGTGAACGAAGAGACCCAGTACTTC CSVVNEETQYF
TRBJ2-1 few - TRBV29-1 TGCAGCGTTGAATATGTCGGGACTCTGCAGTTCTTC CSVEYVGTLQFF
TRBJ1-1 few TRBD1 TRBV5-1 TGCGCCAGCAGCTTGGAAGGACAGGGGGCTTCGGCTTTCTTT CASSLEGQGASAFF
TRBJ2-2 - TRBD2 TRBV5-1 TGCGCCAGCAGCCTCTTGGCGGGAGTGAACACCGGGGAGCTGTTTTTT CASSLLAGVNTGELFF
TRBJ2-5 - - TRBV6-6 TGTGCCAGCAGGATTGACCGGACCCAGTACTTC CASRIDRTQYF
TRBJ1-2 - - TRBV7-9 TGTGCCAGCAGCTTAGCCGAGGGGCGGTACCATGGCTACACCTTC CASSLAEGRYHGYTF
TRBJ2-3 few - TRBV7-2 TGTGCCAGCAGCTTCATACACCGAGGCACAGATACGCAGTATTTT CASSFIHRGTDTQYF
TRBJ2-3 few - TRBV2 TGTGCCAGCAGTGAGGGAAGGGGCACAGATACGCAGTATTTT CASSEGRGTDTQYF
TRBJ2-2 - TRBD2 TRBV29-1 TGCAGCGGGAAGACTAGCGGGAGTCGGAACACCGGGGAGCTGTTTTTT CSGKTSGSRNTGELFF
TRBJ2-7 - TRBD2 TRBV18 TGTGCCAGCTCACCTGTGGCGGGAGGGAGTTCCTACGAGCAGTACTTC CASSPVAGGSSYEQYF
TRBJ1-5 - TRBD1 TRBV30 TGTGCATCTAGTAGGGGGCCGAGCAATCAGCCCCAGCATTTT CASSRGPSNQPQHF
TRBJ2-5 - - TRBV5-1 TGCGCCAGCAGAGACCAGGGGGGCGGAGAGACCCAGTACTTC CASRDQGGGETQYF
TRBJ2-5 - TRBD2 TRBV29-1 TGCACCTCGGGGGAGGGCCAAGAGACCCAGTACTTC CTSGEGQETQYF
TRBJ2-2 - TRBD1 TRBV12-5 TGTGCTAGTGCCCTTGGGACAGGGGCGAACACCGGGGAGCTGTTTTTT CASALGTGANTGELFF
TRBJ2-7 - - TRBV5-1 TGCGCCAGCAGCTTGGCCGGTGAGGGCTACGAGCAGTACTTC CASSLAGEGYEQYF
TRBJ2-7 - TRBD2 TRBV2 TGTGCCAGCAGTGTAAGACTGCCGACTAGCGGGGACCCCTCTGAGCAGTACTTC CASSVRLPTSGDPSEQYF
TRBJ1-1 - - TRBV2 TGTGCCAGCAGTGAGGAGGCCCTAACTGAAGCTTTCTTT CASSEEALTEAFF
TRBJ1-2 - - TRBV5-4 TGTGCCAGCAGCCACCCCTCGGGGCTCTATGGCTACACCTTC CASSHPSGLYGYTF
TRBJ2-7 - - TRBV6-1 TGTGCCAGCGGCCCCAGGTCCTCCTACGAGCAGTACTTC CASGPRSSYEQYF
TRBJ1-5 - TRBD1 TRBV5-1 TGCGCCAGCAGTCGACAGGGGGGCAATCAGCCCCAGCATTTT CASSRQGGNQPQHF
TRBJ2-3 - TRBD2 TRBV9 TGTGCCAGCAGCGGCCCGGGACTAGCGGGAGGAGTTGGCACAGATACGCAGTATTTT CASSGPGLAGGVGTDTQYF
TRBJ2-1 once TRBD2 TRBV5-1 TGCGCCAGCAGCTTGGGTCCTAGCGGGAGTGTCGATGAGCAGTTCTTC CASSLGPSGSVDEQFF
TRBJ2-4 few TRBD1 TRBV9 TGTGCCAGCAGCGTGTCAGGGGACAGCAAAAACATTCAGTACTTC CASSVSGDSKNIQYF
TRBJ2-7 - - TRBV5-1 TGCGCCAGCAGGGGAAGTACGCGAGAGCAGTACTTC CASRGSTREQYF
TRBJ2-7 - - TRBV4-1 TGCGCCAGCAGCCAACCTCACACCTCCCTCAATCCCTACGAGCAGTACTTC CASSQPHTSLNPYEQYF
TRBJ2-2 - TRBD2 TRBV27 TGTGCCAGCAGTTCGATTAGCGGGCTCACCGGGGAGCTGTTTTTT CASSSISGLTGELFF
TRBJ1-2 few - TRBV28 TGTGCCAGCAGTTTAAACAATCATGGCTACACCTTC CASSLNNHGYTF
TRBJ1-2 - - TRBV7-2 TGTGCCAGCAGCTTAGGACACATAGATGGCTACACCTTC CASSLGHIDGYTF
TRBJ1-1 - - TRBV30 TGTGCCTGGAGTGTGTCTGGGGGAATAGACTTT CAWSVSGGIDF
TRBJ2-7 once - TRBV7-2 TGTGCCAGCAGCCTCAGGGATTTCGCCTACGAGCAGTACTTC CASSLRDFAYEQYF
TRBJ2-1 - TRBD2 TRBV6-5 TGTGCCAGCAGTTCCCTCGGGGCGGGAGGCAATGAGCAGTTCTTC CASSSLGAGGNEQFF